This note documents a single TCR beta chain sequence. Germline V gives CDR1 SGHDN, CDR2 FVKESK. The CDR3 contains 15 residues. Trimming took 4 bases from V and 0 from J, leaving 12 bases between them. TCRdb called the PCR reads again in MiXCR, with one record for every CDR3 protein. The profile shows about 90,000 distinct CDR3 sequences, around 50% of them singletons. The data are from a study of CDR3 diversity in severe acne. This rearrangement joins TRBV14 to TRBJ2-5; TRBD2 is a possible D gene (6 bases). Material: blood. The source is a male donor with severe acne vulgaris. The CDR3 is CASSPRDSYQETQYF. In DNA form, the CDR3 reads TGTGCCAGCAGCCCCCGGGACTCCTACCAAGAGACCCAGTACTTC. Together with reference TRBV14 and TRBJ2-5, the CDR3 gives the full variable domain: EAGVTQFPSHSVIEKGQTVTLRCDPISGHDNLYWYRRVMGKEIKFLLHFVKESKQDESGMPNNRFLAERTGGTYSTLKVQPAELEDSGVYFCASSPRDSYQETQYFGPGTRLLVL.